The next 10 T cell receptor beta chains were all read from a single sample in a study of blood T cell repertoires in COVID-19. Data came from immunoSEQ multiplex PCR; TCRdb stores just in-frame clones and leaves some out. The sample shows about 260,000 clones, more than 75% of them seen only once. The sample consisted of peripheral blood. The receptors stem from a man aged 35-49 years with active or convalescent COVID-19.

This clone was found a few times. This chain connects TRBV4-1 to TRBJ2-1, with D unclear. This CDR3 is 11 amino acids long. V gave up 1 base and J gave up 13 bases, with 8 bases separating them. From germline, CDR1 is MGHRA and CDR2 YSYEKL. The CDR3 sequence is CASSQVGQQFF. The DNA of the CDR3 is TGCGCCAGCAGCCAAGTGGGCCAACAGTTCTTC.

The chain employs TRBV4-1 and TRBJ1-5; TRBD1 matches 7 bases. V was clipped by 4 bases and J by 0 bases; unmatched bases: 9. The CDR3 runs to 17 residues. CDR1 is MGHRA and CDR2 is YSYEKL in the germline V gene. CDR3 in amino acids: CASSPTGQTYSNQPQHF. The CDR3 DNA sequence: TGCGCCAGCAGCCCCACGGGACAGACTTATAGCAATCAGCCCCAGCATTTT.

The J gene is TRBJ1-1, the V gene TRBV11-3; TRBD1 is a possible D gene (6 bases). Germline loops: CDR1 SGHNT, CDR2 YENEEA. V was shortened by 5 bases and J by 0 bases, with 16 bases between the two germline ends. This CDR3 contains 16 residues. The CDR3 is CASSRNLGALNTEAFF. The DNA of the CDR3 is TGTGCCAGCAGCCGTAATCTGGGGGCTCTGAACACTGAAGCTTTCTTT.

This chain uses TRBV2 with TRBJ2-2, with D maybe TRBD1 (6 bases). Germline loops: CDR1 SNHLY, CDR2 FYNNEI. This CDR3 contains 13 residues. The V end lost 6 bases, the J end lost 5 bases, and 10 bases lay between the germline ends. CDR3 DNA sequence: TGTGCCAGCAGAGAGCAGGGGACCGGGGAGCTGTTTTTT. It specifies CASREQGTGELFF.

The gene calls are TRBV2 and TRBJ2-5; 10 nucleotides align to TRBD2. This CDR3 spans 13 amino acids. Germline V gives CDR1 SNHLY, CDR2 FYNNEI. Unmatched junction bases numbered 2, after V lost 4 bases and J lost 6 bases. The CDR3 here is CASSVSGGKTQYF. DNA for the CDR3: TGTGCCAGCAGTGTTAGCGGGGGGAAGACCCAGTACTTC. The full variable domain, in which reference TRBV2 and TRBJ2-5 provide the parts outside the CDR3, is EPEVTQTPSHQVTQMGQEVILRCVPISNHLYFYWYRQILGQKVEFLVSFYNNEISEKSEIFDDQFSVERPDGSNFTLKIRSTKLEDSAMYFCASSVSGGKTQYFGPGTRLLVL.

The chain uses TRBV12-3 or TRBV12-4 and TRBJ1-1; no clear D gene. There are 12 residues in the CDR3. Trimming removed 7 bases at V and 1 base at J, with 7 bases between. The CDR3 spells CASTSGNTEAFF. The CDR3 coding sequence is TGTGCCAGCACCTCCGGGAACACTGAAGCTTTCTTT.

V is TRBV2 and J is TRBJ2-5, with 8 bases fitting TRBD2. The CDR3 spans 16 residues. Per the germline V gene, CDR1 is SNHLY and CDR2 is FYNNEI. Germline trimming cut 0 bases from V and 7 bases from J; bases unmatched to any gene: 10. CDR3 DNA sequence: TGTGCCAGCAGTGAAGCGGCGGCGGGAGGAACGGGGACCCAGTACTTC. Encoded protein: CASSEAAAGGTGTQYF.

The chain is built from TRBV5-5 and TRBJ1-5; the match to TRBD1 covers 7 bases. Per the germline V gene, CDR1 is SGHKS and CDR2 is YYEKEE (reference sequence). The CDR3 is made up of 14 amino acids. V trimming: 3 bases; J trimming: 4 bases; junction bases outside the gene matches: 4. The CDR3 protein is CASSYDRANQPQHF. CDR3 bases: TGTGCCAGCAGCTACGACAGGGCGAATCAGCCCCAGCATTTT.

The chain couples TRBV4-1 to TRBJ2-7; the match to TRBD2 covers 7 bases. Trimming took 0 bases from V and 2 from J; bases not matched to a gene: 4. The CDR3 totals 15 residues. CDR1 and CDR2 from the germline V gene are MGHRA and YSYEKL. CDR3 in DNA: TGCGCCAGCAGCCAAGAAGCTAGCGGACCCTACGAGCAGTACTTC. As protein: CASSQEASGPYEQYF.

The CDR3 nucleotides are TGTGCTAGTGGTTTAGCCAGGGGGCTGAGAGAGCAGTACTTC. This translates into CASGLARGLREQYF. The V and J genes are TRBV12-5 and TRBJ2-7; 8 bases map to TRBD1. From germline, CDR1 is LGHNT and CDR2 FRNRAP. The V segment lost 3 bases and the J segment 7 bases; nucleotides outside the gene matches: 8. The CDR3 sequence is 14 residues long.